The sequence of this T cell receptor beta chain was determined in a study of T-cell reconstitution after alpha-beta-depleted transplantation in children. CDR3 length: 17 residues. V lost 2 bases to trimming and J lost 0 bases, with 11 bases between them. A TCRbeta library incorporating unique molecular identifiers was prepared. Via MiXCR, TCRdb re-called the PCR reads, giving one row per CDR3 protein. The repertoire holds over 45,000 distinct CDR3 sequences, with 40% to 55% as singletons. This receptor was identified in a male patient aged 10 to 17 who had a stem cell transplant for acute lymphoblastic leukemia, so the T cells may come from the graft donor. Sequencing was performed on PBMCs, mostly from graft donor cells, taken 360 days after TCRalphabeta/CD19-depleted stem cell transplant. V gene TRBV12-3 or TRBV12-4 combines with J gene TRBJ2-6; D unresolved. CDR3 sequence reads: CASSLRVAISGANVLTF. CDR3 sequence (DNA): TGTGCCAGCAGTTTAAGGGTCGCCATCTCTGGGGCCAACGTCCTGACTTTC.